The 17 T cell receptor beta chains reported below all come from one sample, sequenced in a study of blood T cell repertoires in COVID-19 (TCRdb year 2020). The method behind the library was the immunoSEQ multiplex PCR assay. The immuneACCESS repertoire file appears here via TCRdb, limited to in-frame rearrangements. These files lack a portion of the clones; in checked studies, under half of the deficit traces to unresolved V genes, and the cause of the others is not known. Within this sample are about 99,000 clones, with over 75% of them counted one time only. The leading ten clones occupy 6% to 6.5% of the sample. The sample was peripheral blood. The receptors come from a human donor in a cohort sampled during active COVID-19.

The genes are TRBV9 and TRBJ2-7; TRBD2 might be the D (5 bases). Germline-derived CDR1 and CDR2 are SGDLS and YYNGEE. Trimming shortened V by 3 bases and J by 0 bases, and 7 bases separated the two germline ends. The CDR3 runs to 13 residues. The CDR3 DNA reads as TGTGCCAGCAGCGCCGGGGTCTCCTACGAGCAGTACTTC. It encodes CASSAGVSYEQYF.

V and J are TRBV19 and TRBJ2-3, with D maybe TRBD2 (5 bases). There are 15 residues in the CDR3. CDR1 is LNHDA, CDR2 SQIVND, per germline (reference sequence). V was trimmed by 5 bases and J by 3 bases, leaving 15 bases between them. CDR3 DNA: TGTGCCAGTAGTGGACCGCGGACTGTGACAGATACGCAGTATTTT. The encoded protein is CASSGPRTVTDTQYF.

The chain employs TRBV28 and TRBJ2-5; D possibly corresponds to TRBD1 (6 bases). V lost 5 bases and J lost 5, with 18 bases in between. From germline, CDR1 is MDHEN and CDR2 SYDVKM. The CDR3 has 15 residues. For the CDR3, the DNA is TGTGCCAGCAGTGAGGCAAAGGGGGTTCGGGAGACCCAGTACTTC. It encodes CASSEAKGVRETQYF. Variable domain in full (rest from reference TRBV28 and TRBJ2-5): DVKVTQSSRYLVKRTGEKVFLECVQDMDHENMFWYRQDPGLGLRLIYFSYDVKMKEKGDIPEGYSVSREKKERFSLILESASTNQTSMYLCASSEAKGVRETQYFGPGTRLLVL.

This clone has only one observation. The chain uses TRBV20-1 and TRBJ1-1; D remains ambiguous. Germline V gene lookup returns CDR1 DFQATT and CDR2 SNEGSKA (reference sequence). This CDR3 spans 12 amino acids. Trimming cost V 3 bases and J 1 base, with 6 bases left between them. CDR3 coding DNA: TGCAGTGCTAGTCGGGAGAACACTGAAGCTTTCTTT. Protein: CSASRENTEAFF.

CDR3 DNA sequence: TGTGCCAGCAGTCGATTAGCGGGAGGGGGGTCCTACGAGCAGTACTTC. Translation gives CASSRLAGGGSYEQYF. This chain links TRBV27 with TRBJ2-7; 11 bases are shared with TRBD2. The CDR3 covers 16 residues. With 5 bases clipped from V and 1 base from J, the junction kept 7 bases outside the gene matches. Germline values: CDR1 MNHEY, CDR2 SMNVEV (reference sequence).

With regard to this clone: The junction differs from germline at one of its ends, possibly a read error. The CDR3 coding sequence is TGTGCCAGTAGTAGGGACAGGGCGGCCTTC. Its translation: CASSRDRAAF. The chain has TRBV19 and TRBJ1-2, with 9 positions matching TRBD1. This CDR3 region has 10 residues. Germline values: CDR1 LNHDA, CDR2 SQIVND (reference sequence).

The rearrangement links TRBV14 to TRBJ2-3, with 7 bases that match TRBD2. Germline V gene data show CDR1 as SGHDN and CDR2 as FVKESK. Germline trimming cut 2 bases from V and 0 bases from J; bases unmatched to any gene: 5. The CDR3 sequence is 16 residues long. CDR3 residues: CASSQRLAASTDTQYF. The CDR3 DNA reads as TGTGCCAGCAGCCAACGACTAGCTGCTAGCACAGATACGCAGTATTTT.

This clone has a handful of counts. The J gene is TRBJ1-6, the V gene TRBV27; TRBD1 matches at 8 bases. The V and J ends lost 5 bases and 7 bases, in that order; junction bases with no gene match: 7. Germline values: CDR1 MNHEY, CDR2 SMNVEV (reference sequence). The CDR3 runs 15 residues. CDR3 residues: CASSLGQGLNSPLHF. In DNA, the CDR3 is TGTGCCAGCAGTCTTGGACAGGGTTTGAATTCACCCCTCCACTTT.

The V and J genes are TRBV10-3 and TRBJ2-1; possible D gene TRBD1, 5 bases. Germline lookup yields CDR1 ENHRY and CDR2 SYGVKD. The CDR3 extends over 15 amino acids. Trimming removed 3 bases at V and 7 bases at J, with 16 bases between. CDR3 protein: CAISEGDSRKNEQFF. DNA of the CDR3: TGTGCCATCAGTGAAGGGGATAGCAGGAAAAATGAGCAGTTCTTC.

This sequence joins TRBV11-2 and TRBJ2-1; 8 nucleotides agree with TRBD1. The CDR3 consists of 14 residues. Germline loops: CDR1 SGHAT, CDR2 FQNNGV. V trimming: 0 bases; J trimming: 7 bases; junction bases outside the gene matches: 2. The CDR3 region has the DNA TGTGCCAGCAGCTTAGATAACAGGGGGAATGAGCAGTTCTTC. This translates into CASSLDNRGNEQFF.

V gene TRBV5-4 combines with J gene TRBJ1-1; 7 bases are shared with TRBD1. The CDR3 consists of 15 residues. Germline V gives CDR1 SGHNT, CDR2 YYREEE (reference sequence). The junction had 10 bases not matched to a gene; V was cut back by 0 bases and J by 8 bases. CDR3 region: CASSLAPKTGEEAFF. The CDR3 DNA is TGTGCCAGCAGCTTGGCTCCCAAAACAGGGGAGGAAGCTTTCTTT.

The chain links TRBV11-2 to TRBJ2-5, with TRBD2 identical over 11 bases. V was pared by 6 bases and J by 9 bases, with 6 bases of the junction left unmatched. The germline V gene has CDR1 SGHAT and CDR2 FQNNGV. This CDR3 region has 13 residues. The CDR3 is CASSRNSGGAQYF. The CDR3 DNA reads TGTGCCAGCAGTCGAAATAGCGGGGGGGCCCAGTACTTC.

The chain employs TRBV10-3 and TRBJ2-7, with TRBD2 as a possible D gene (6 bases). V was clipped by 8 bases and J by 0 bases, with 14 bases between them. The CDR3 loop spans 14 amino acids. Per the germline V gene, CDR1 is ENHRY and CDR2 is SYGVKD. Here the CDR3 reads CAIGRDPNSYEQYF. DNA of the CDR3: TGTGCCATCGGGCGGGATCCTAACTCCTACGAGCAGTACTTC.

V usage is TRBV6-5 and J usage is TRBJ2-1; 9 nucleotides align to TRBD1. The V segment lost 8 bases and the J segment 8 bases; nucleotides outside the gene matches: 10. The germline V gene encodes CDR1 MNHEY and CDR2 SVGAGI. The CDR3 is 14 amino acids. Written as DNA, the CDR3 is TGTGCCAGCGCCAGGGACAGGGAAGGCGATGAGCAGTTCTTC. Encoded protein: CASARDREGDEQFF.

V is TRBV5-5 and J is TRBJ2-3; D is undetermined. Germline-derived CDR1 and CDR2 are SGHKS and YYEKEE (reference sequence). V lost 5 bases, J lost 6 bases, and 13 bases lay in between. The length of the CDR3 is 13 residues. The CDR3 nucleotides are TGTGCCAGCAGGCCGAGCCCCTGGGATACGCAGTATTTT. Its protein product is CASRPSPWDTQYF.

The CDR3 DNA reads as TGTGCCAGCTCACCAACGTCCAGGGCTCAAGAGACCCAGTACTTC. Protein sequence: CASSPTSRAQETQYF. The chain has TRBV18 and TRBJ2-5; possibly TRBD1 for D (5 bases). The CDR3 is made up of 15 amino acids. The ends were cut back, 2 bases at V and 2 bases at J, with 12 bases in the middle. Germline CDR1 KGHSH, CDR2 LQKENI.

This clone was observed once. This sequence joins TRBV7-9 and TRBJ2-1; 8 positions match TRBD1. Germline values: CDR1 SEHNR, CDR2 FQNEAQ (reference sequence). This CDR3 is 16 amino acids long. After removal of 4 bases from V and 4 bases from J, the junction contained 9 bases not matched to a gene. CDR3 DNA: TGTGCCAGCAGCTCCCGGCCCGGACAGGGTTACAATGAGCAGTTCTTC. Protein product: CASSSRPGQGYNEQFF.